This T cell receptor (beta chain) was observed in a study of early T cells in non-severe SARS-CoV-2 infection. The wider study: Sequencing targeted bulk RNA from unsorted whole blood, leaving chains unpaired.

Study results and limitations: Missing private and CD4 specificities, VDJdb matching favored anti-spike CD8 responses.

This clonotype appeared many times. The target antigen is unknown. Researchers tagged individual cDNA molecules with unique molecular identifiers. TCRdb ran MiXCR on the 5' RACE reads and lists one entry per CDR3 protein. The sample includes roughly 80,000 distinct CDR3 sequences, roughly 9.6% seen only once; the top ten take 4.8%. This TCR came from an adult who was a healthcare worker with PCR-confirmed SARS-CoV-2 infection or an uninfected control (not recorded which). The material sequenced was whole blood.

The CDR3 spells CASTASGGKQETQYF. The CDR3 nucleotides are TGTGCCAGCACCGCTAGCGGGGGGAAACAAGAGACCCAGTACTTC. The chain uses TRBV6-5 and TRBJ2-5; 11 positions match TRBD2. V lost 7 bases and J lost 2; bases outside the gene matches: 6. CDR1 MNHEY and CDR2 SVGAGI come from the germline V gene. This CDR3 is 15 amino acids long.